Following are 16 T cell receptor beta chains from one sample sequenced in a study of beta chain features in type 1 diabetes. The entirety of the isolated RNA underwent reverse transcription, so expressed TCRB transcripts were sequenced. Sequencing used immunoSEQ multiplex PCR; TCRdb keeps in-frame clones, though not all of them. This sample yields about 210,000 clones, of which 11% are seen a single time; approximately 1.3% belongs to the top ten. Material: central memory CD4+ T cells from blood. These receptors originate from a man aged 18 to 29 in good health.

This clone was recorded a few times. The chain is built from TRBV30 and TRBJ1-2, with D tentatively TRBD1 (5 bases). Per germline, CDR1 GTSNPN and CDR2 SVGIG (reference sequence). CDR3 size: 10 residues. The CDR3 sequence is CALGGYGYTF. The CDR3 DNA follows: TGTGCTCTGGGGGGCTATGGCTACACCTTC.

This clone was seen a few times. This chain links TRBV25-1 with TRBJ2-5; TRBD1 matches 9 bases. This CDR3 is built from 14 residues. J lost 7 bases, V lost 3 bases, and 6 bases had no gene match. The germline gives CDR1 MGHDK, CDR2 SYGVNS. This chain's CDR3 is CASSEGTGYGTQYF. CDR3 DNA: TGTGCCAGCAGTGAGGGGACAGGGTACGGGACCCAGTACTTC. Variable domain in full (rest from reference TRBV25-1 and TRBJ2-5): EADIYQTPRYLVIGTGKKITLECSQTMGHDKMYWYQQDPGMELHLIHYSYGVNSTEKGDLSSESTVSRIRTEHFPLTLESARPSHTSQYLCASSEGTGYGTQYFGPGTRLLVL.

The V and J genes are TRBV7-2 and TRBJ2-2; 9 bases are shared with TRBD2. The CDR3 covers 15 residues. V shed 3 bases, J shed 4 bases, and the junction held 3 bases outside the gene matches. CDR1 is SGHTA, CDR2 FQGNSA, per germline. The CDR3, as DNA: TGTGCCAGCAGCTTTCAAGCGGGAGGCACCGGGGAGCTGTTTTTT. It translates to CASSFQAGGTGELFF.

The chain combines TRBV5-1 with TRBJ2-4, with D hard to call. This CDR3 has 16 residues. Trimming pared 2 bases from V and 1 base from J, leaving 13 bases between. CDR1 is SGHRS, CDR2 YFSETQ, per germline. This CDR3 is CASSFTAMVAKNIQYF. In DNA form, the CDR3 reads TGCGCCAGCAGCTTTACCGCGATGGTGGCCAAAAACATTCAGTACTTC. Combining the CDR3 with reference TRBV5-1 and TRBJ2-4 gives the whole variable domain KAGVTQTPRYLIKTRGQQVTLSCSPISGHRSVSWYQQTPGQGLQFLFEYFSETQRNKGNFPGRFSGRQFSNSRSEMNVSTLELGDSALYLCASSFTAMVAKNIQYFGAGTRLSVL.

There are a few counts of this clone. The chain recombines TRBV19 with TRBJ2-1; D is tentatively TRBD1 or TRBD2 (5 bases each). The CDR3 sequence is 14 residues long. With 8 bases removed from V and 2 bases from J, the gap between germline ends came to 13 bases. Per germline, CDR1 LNHDA and CDR2 SQIVND (reference sequence). As DNA, the CDR3 is TGTGCCAGTCGGGTCGGGGCGGCCTACAATGAGCAGTTCTTC. Its translation: CASRVGAAYNEQFF. Together with reference TRBV19 and TRBJ2-1, the CDR3 gives the full variable domain: DGGITQSPKYLFRKEGQNVTLSCEQNLNHDAMYWYRQDPGQGLRLIYYSQIVNDFQKGDIAEGYSVSREKKESFPLTVTSAQKNPTAFYLCASRVGAAYNEQFFGPGTRLTVL.

This clone came up many times. A much larger clone is a single base away; this may be a read error. Other DNA variants within this sample encode the same CDR3. J is TRBJ2-1 and V is TRBV7-9; 8 bases are shared with TRBD2. This CDR3 comprises 16 residues. V lost 0 bases, J lost 2 bases, and 3 bases stayed unmatched. Germline CDR1 SEHNR, CDR2 FQNEAQ (reference sequence). The CDR3, as DNA: TGTGCCAGCAGCTTAGCGTTAGCGGGGACCTACAATGAGCAGTTCTTC. Its translation is CASSLALAGTYNEQFF.

The rearrangement joins TRBV5-1 to TRBJ1-2; D not resolved. The CDR3 has 15 amino acids. The V end lost 0 bases, the J end lost 4 bases, and 13 bases lay between the germline ends. Per germline, CDR1 SGHRS and CDR2 YFSETQ. In nucleotides, the CDR3 is TGCGCCAGCAGCTTGGACGGGTCCTCCCTCTATGGCTACACCTTC. Protein product: CASSLDGSSLYGYTF.

This clone was recorded a few times. The rearrangement links TRBV6-5 to TRBJ2-7; 8 positions match TRBD1. After removal of 6 bases from V and 0 bases from J, the junction contained 7 bases not matched to a gene. Germline V gives CDR1 MNHEY, CDR2 SVGAGI. The CDR3 is 15 residues long. In DNA, the CDR3 is TGTGCCAGCAGGCTGGGACAGGTCAGCTCCTACGAGCAGTACTTC. Translated, it gives CASRLGQVSSYEQYF.

On this clone itself: Other DNA sequences in the same sample also yield this CDR3. The genes are TRBV7-2 and TRBJ2-5; tentative D call: TRBD2 (5 bases). V was cut by 2 bases and J by 3 bases, with 10 bases left in between. The germline CDR1 and CDR2 sequences are SGHTA and FQGNSA. CDR3 length equals 14 residues. The CDR3 loop reads CASSLRSGEETQYF. CDR3 coding DNA: TGTGCCAGCAGCTTAAGAAGCGGAGAAGAGACCCAGTACTTC.

The chain has TRBV5-4 and TRBJ1-1; TRBD1 matches 12 bases. Trimming removed 3 bases from V and 4 bases from J; junction bases left unmatched: 7. From germline, CDR1 is SGHNT and CDR2 YYREEE (reference sequence). The CDR3 spans 16 residues. CDR3 in DNA: TGTGCCAGCAGCTCCCGGGACAGGGGGCGCGGCACTGAAGCTTTCTTT. Protein sequence: CASSSRDRGRGTEAFF.

This clone was detected many times. The chain is built from TRBV2 and TRBJ2-4; 9 bases map to TRBD1. This CDR3 spans 19 amino acids. V was pared by 3 bases and J by 3 bases, with 15 bases of the junction left unmatched. The germline gives CDR1 SNHLY, CDR2 FYNNEI. Written as DNA, the CDR3 is TGTGCCAGCAGTGAGATGGGACAGGGTGTACGGCGTGGCAAAAACATTCAGTACTTC. It is translated as CASSEMGQGVRRGKNIQYF. Supplemented by reference TRBV2 and TRBJ2-4, the full variable domain reads EPEVTQTPSHQVTQMGQEVILRCVPISNHLYFYWYRQILGQKVEFLVSFYNNEISEKSEIFDDQFSVERPDGSNFTLKIRSTKLEDSAMYFCASSEMGQGVRRGKNIQYFGAGTRLSVL.

The table lists this clone with many counts. This CDR3 is also generated by other DNA sequences in the sample. V gene TRBV2 combines with J gene TRBJ1-2; a weak D match, TRBD1 (5 bases). Trimming removed 5 bases at V and 4 bases at J, with 11 bases between. The CDR3 totals 13 residues. Germline V lookup: CDR1 SNHLY, CDR2 FYNNEI. CDR3 sequence: CASSTGTLYGYTF. CDR3 sequence (DNA): TGTGCCAGCAGTACCGGGACTCTCTATGGCTACACCTTC.

The genes are TRBV28 and TRBJ1-5; 11 nucleotides agree with TRBD1. Trimming removed 3 bases from V and 2 bases from J; junction bases left unmatched: 3. Looked up from germline, CDR1 is MDHEN and CDR2 is SYDVKM. CDR3 length: 16 residues. In nucleotides, the CDR3 is TGTGCCAGCAGTTTGGACAGGGGGCTTGGCAATCAGCCCCAGCATTTT. Its protein is CASSLDRGLGNQPQHF.

The chain recombines TRBV4-2 with TRBJ2-5; 9 bases are a match to TRBD1. With V trimmed by 4 bases and J by 4 bases, 10 bases remained unmatched. The CDR3 totals 16 residues. The germline V gene encodes CDR1 LGHNA and CDR2 YNFKEQ. DNA for the CDR3: TGTGCCAGCAGCCGCACAACAGGGGGCGCAGGAGAGACCCAGTACTTC. Encoded protein: CASSRTTGGAGETQYF.

Of note for this clone: The same CDR3 also results from other DNA sequences found in this sample. This chain joins TRBV30 and TRBJ2-3, with 9 positions matching TRBD1. V shed 1 base and J 6 bases; nucleotides not matched to a gene: 5. The CDR3 loop spans 14 amino acids. Germline lookup yields CDR1 GTSNPN and CDR2 SVGIG (reference sequence). The CDR3 DNA reads TGTGCCTGGAGTGCGACAGGGGGTACGGATACGCAGTATTTT. It codes for CAWSATGGTDTQYF.

This clone was seen at least ten times. This rearrangement joins TRBV27 to TRBJ2-5; tentative D call: TRBD1 (5 bases). The CDR3 covers 11 residues. Germline assignment: CDR1 MNHEY and CDR2 SMNVEV (reference sequence). The V end lost 7 bases, the J end lost 5 bases, and 8 bases lay between the germline ends. DNA of the CDR3: TGTGCCAGCAAGGGGCTGGAGACCCAGTACTTC. Its translation: CASKGLETQYF.